This TCR beta chain was captured by sequencing in a study of CD8 T cells in ankylosing spondylitis. Study-level findings and limits: Characteristic of ankylosing spondylitis blood, it appeared, was a TCR beta motif comprising several highly homologous variants.

Making use of molecular barcodes, quantitative 5'-RACE generated TCR beta libraries. TCRdb redid the calling of the 5' RACE reads with MiXCR, one entry per CDR3 protein. The sample holds roughly 490,000 distinct CDR3 sequences; approximately 5% are singletons and the top ten take 3.5%. This clonotype was found many times. Its antigen is not known. This sequence originates from a male donor with ankylosing spondylitis. Material for sequencing was blood, either unsorted or a sorted T cell fraction (not recorded which).

Here the CDR3 reads CATGRAGGGGDTQYF. CDR3 coding DNA: TGTGCCACCGGAAGAGCGGGAGGCGGCGGAGATACGCAGTATTTT. This sequence joins TRBV24-1 and TRBJ2-3, with 9 bases that match TRBD2. From germline, CDR1 is KGHDR and CDR2 SFDVKD. The ends lost 9 bases at V and 5 bases at J; junction bases unmatched: 11. The CDR3 runs 15 residues.